This TCR beta chain was obtained from a study of kidney transplant recipient with SARS-CoV-2 infection (dated by TCRdb to about 2021). Turning to this clonotype: No antigen is known for it. Qualities for individual bases were not recorded, and no much larger clone is one base off.

For sequencing, an Illumina MiSeq was employed. Profiling of the peripheral T cell repertoire targeted human TCRbeta genes. As for the authors' bioinformatics: Beta-binomial modelling was used to test for differences in clonotype abundance while accounting for variability over time. Expanded clonotypes were screened against the ImmuneCODE reference database of SARS-CoV-2-associated TCRs and mapped to viral genome regions. Additional repertoire analyses were carried out for TRBV gene usage, CDR3 length, CDR3 amino acid overlap between time points, clonotype abundance distributions and Jaccard similarity. The public reads were reanalyzed by TCRdb: fastp trimming at Q25, MiXCR alignment, in-frame beta chains only. A single entry per CDR3 protein holds the most common genes and DNA from its merged rows. What appears here as the V and J calls and clone size reflects TCRdb's work, not the paper's. The sample yields about 250,000 distinct CDR3 sequences; less than 35% were counted once. In total, the top ten clones hold about 7% of the sample.

Read against the paper, the sample's time point label means: pre-pandemic baseline sample and day 111 after first positive SARS-CoV-2 test. The CDR3 spans 15 residues, from the cysteine through the phenylalanine. The retained sequence is limited to the CDR3, 45 bases, with the frame set at the first base. As encoded in the germline V gene, CDR1 is KGHSH while CDR2 is LQKENI. Deletion took 5 bases off V and 2 bases off J, with a span of 13 bases between the germline ends. Here the chain combines TRBV18 and TRBJ1-3; too little of a D gene remains to name it. The sample in question was a blood sample, obtained at baseline and around day 120 from a kidney transplant recipient. The source is a male patient between 25 and 40 years old who had COVID-19 and was a kidney transplant recipient. Post transplant, some T cells may arise from the graft donor. The nucleotide sequence reads TGTGCCAGCTCATCTGCGGAGAGACCTGGAAACACCATATATTTT. This gives the protein CASSSAERPGNTIYF.